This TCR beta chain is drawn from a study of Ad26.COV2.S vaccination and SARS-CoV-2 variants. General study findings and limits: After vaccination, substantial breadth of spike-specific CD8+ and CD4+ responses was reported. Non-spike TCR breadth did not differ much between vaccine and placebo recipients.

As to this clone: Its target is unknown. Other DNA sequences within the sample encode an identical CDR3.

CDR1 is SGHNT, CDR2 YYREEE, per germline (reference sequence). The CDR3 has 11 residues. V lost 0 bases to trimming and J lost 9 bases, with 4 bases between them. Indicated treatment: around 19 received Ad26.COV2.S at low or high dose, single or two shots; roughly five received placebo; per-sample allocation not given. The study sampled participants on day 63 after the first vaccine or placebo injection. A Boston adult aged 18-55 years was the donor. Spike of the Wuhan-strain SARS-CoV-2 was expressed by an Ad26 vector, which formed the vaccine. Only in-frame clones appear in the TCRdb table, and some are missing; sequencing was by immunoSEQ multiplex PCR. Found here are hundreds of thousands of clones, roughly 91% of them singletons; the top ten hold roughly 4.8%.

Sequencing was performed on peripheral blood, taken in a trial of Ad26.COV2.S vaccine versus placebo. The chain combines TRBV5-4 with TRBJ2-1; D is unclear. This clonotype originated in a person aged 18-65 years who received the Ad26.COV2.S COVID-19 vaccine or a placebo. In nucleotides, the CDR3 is TGTGCCAGCAGCTTGGTAGGTGAGCAGTTCTTC. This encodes CASSLVGEQFF.